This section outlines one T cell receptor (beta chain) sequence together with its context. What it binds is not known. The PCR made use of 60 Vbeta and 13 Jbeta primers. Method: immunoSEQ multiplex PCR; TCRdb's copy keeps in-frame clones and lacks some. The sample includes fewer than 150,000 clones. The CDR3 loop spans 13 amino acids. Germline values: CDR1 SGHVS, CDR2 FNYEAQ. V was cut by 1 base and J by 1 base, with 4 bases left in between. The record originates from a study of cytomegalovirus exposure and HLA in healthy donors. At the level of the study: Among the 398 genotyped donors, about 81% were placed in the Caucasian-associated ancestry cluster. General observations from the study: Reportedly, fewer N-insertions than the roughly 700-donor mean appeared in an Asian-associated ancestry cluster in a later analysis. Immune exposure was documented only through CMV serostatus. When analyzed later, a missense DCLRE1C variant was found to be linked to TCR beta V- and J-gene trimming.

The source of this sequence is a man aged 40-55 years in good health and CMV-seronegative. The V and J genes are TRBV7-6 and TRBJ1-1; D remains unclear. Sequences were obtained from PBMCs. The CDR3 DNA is TGTGCCAGCAGCTTAGGCGAGAACACTGAAGCTTTCTTT. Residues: CASSLGENTEAFF.